This T cell receptor beta chain came from a study of blood T cell repertoires in COVID-19. The assay was immunoSEQ multiplex PCR, and TCRdb's table has in-frame clones only and misses some. The sample consists of about 330,000 clones, nearly 90% of them appearing once. Trimming pared 5 bases from V and 0 bases from J, leaving 7 bases between. There are 13 residues in the CDR3. Germline V gives CDR1 SGHNT, CDR2 YENEEA. The sequence was obtained from a woman in her twenties or thirties who had recovered from COVID-19. The sequencing sample was made of PBMCs or T cells enriched from blood (not recorded which). The chain links TRBV11-3 to TRBJ1-1; D not resolved. The CDR3 DNA follows: TGTGCCAGCAGCCGAGGTCTGAACACTGAAGCTTTCTTT. Its translation is CASSRGLNTEAFF.